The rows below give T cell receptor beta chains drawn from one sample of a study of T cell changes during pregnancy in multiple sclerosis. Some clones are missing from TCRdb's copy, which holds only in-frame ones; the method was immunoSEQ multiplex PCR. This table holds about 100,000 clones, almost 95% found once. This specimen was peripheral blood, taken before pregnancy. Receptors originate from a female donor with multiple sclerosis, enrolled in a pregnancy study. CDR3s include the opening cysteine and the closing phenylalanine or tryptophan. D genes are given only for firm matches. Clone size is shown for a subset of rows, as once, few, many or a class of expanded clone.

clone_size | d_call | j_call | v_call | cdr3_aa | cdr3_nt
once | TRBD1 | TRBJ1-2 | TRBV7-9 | CASRDPGGGYGYTF | TGTGCCAGCAGAGACCCAGGGGGCGGCTATGGCTACACCTTC
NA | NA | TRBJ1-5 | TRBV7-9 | CASSLDTRPQHF | TGTGCCAGCAGCTTGGACACTCGTCCCCAGCATTTT
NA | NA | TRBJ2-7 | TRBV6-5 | CASSYSTGTYEQYF | TGTGCCAGCAGTTACTCGACAGGAACCTACGAGCAGTACTTC
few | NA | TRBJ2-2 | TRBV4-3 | CASSSDPPGSVDTGELFF | TGCGCCAGCAGCTCTGACCCCCCAGGCTCGGTGGACACCGGGGAGCTGTTTTTT
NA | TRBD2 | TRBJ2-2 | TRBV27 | CASSLTSGSIGELFF | TGTGCCAGCAGTTTAACTAGCGGGAGCATCGGGGAGCTGTTTTTT
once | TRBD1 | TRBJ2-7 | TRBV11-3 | CASSPGTGAYEQYF | TGTGCCAGCAGCCCCGGGACAGGGGCATACGAGCAGTACTTC
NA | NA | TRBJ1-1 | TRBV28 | CASSASQEDTEAFF | TGTGCCAGCAGCGCCTCCCAGGAAGACACTGAAGCTTTCTTT
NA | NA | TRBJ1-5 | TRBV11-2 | CASSLGGGPQHF | TGTGCCAGCAGCTTAGGTGGCGGGCCCCAGCATTTT
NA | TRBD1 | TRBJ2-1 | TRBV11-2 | CASSFGTGIHNEQFF | TGTGCCAGCAGCTTCGGGACAGGGATCCACAATGAGCAGTTCTTC
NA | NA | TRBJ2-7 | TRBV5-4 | CASSLREFPYEQYF | TGTGCCAGCAGCCTGCGTGAGTTCCCCTACGAGCAGTACTTC
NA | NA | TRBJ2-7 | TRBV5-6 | CASSFGGLGTPDEQYF | TGTGCCAGCAGCTTCGGGGGGCTGGGGACCCCCGACGAGCAGTACTTC
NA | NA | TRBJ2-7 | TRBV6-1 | CASSRSYEQYF | TGTGCCAGCAGCAGGTCCTACGAGCAGTACTTC
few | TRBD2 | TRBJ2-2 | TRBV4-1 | CASSYGTSGRMKELFF | TGCGCCAGCAGCTACGGGACTAGCGGGAGAATGAAGGAGCTGTTTTTT